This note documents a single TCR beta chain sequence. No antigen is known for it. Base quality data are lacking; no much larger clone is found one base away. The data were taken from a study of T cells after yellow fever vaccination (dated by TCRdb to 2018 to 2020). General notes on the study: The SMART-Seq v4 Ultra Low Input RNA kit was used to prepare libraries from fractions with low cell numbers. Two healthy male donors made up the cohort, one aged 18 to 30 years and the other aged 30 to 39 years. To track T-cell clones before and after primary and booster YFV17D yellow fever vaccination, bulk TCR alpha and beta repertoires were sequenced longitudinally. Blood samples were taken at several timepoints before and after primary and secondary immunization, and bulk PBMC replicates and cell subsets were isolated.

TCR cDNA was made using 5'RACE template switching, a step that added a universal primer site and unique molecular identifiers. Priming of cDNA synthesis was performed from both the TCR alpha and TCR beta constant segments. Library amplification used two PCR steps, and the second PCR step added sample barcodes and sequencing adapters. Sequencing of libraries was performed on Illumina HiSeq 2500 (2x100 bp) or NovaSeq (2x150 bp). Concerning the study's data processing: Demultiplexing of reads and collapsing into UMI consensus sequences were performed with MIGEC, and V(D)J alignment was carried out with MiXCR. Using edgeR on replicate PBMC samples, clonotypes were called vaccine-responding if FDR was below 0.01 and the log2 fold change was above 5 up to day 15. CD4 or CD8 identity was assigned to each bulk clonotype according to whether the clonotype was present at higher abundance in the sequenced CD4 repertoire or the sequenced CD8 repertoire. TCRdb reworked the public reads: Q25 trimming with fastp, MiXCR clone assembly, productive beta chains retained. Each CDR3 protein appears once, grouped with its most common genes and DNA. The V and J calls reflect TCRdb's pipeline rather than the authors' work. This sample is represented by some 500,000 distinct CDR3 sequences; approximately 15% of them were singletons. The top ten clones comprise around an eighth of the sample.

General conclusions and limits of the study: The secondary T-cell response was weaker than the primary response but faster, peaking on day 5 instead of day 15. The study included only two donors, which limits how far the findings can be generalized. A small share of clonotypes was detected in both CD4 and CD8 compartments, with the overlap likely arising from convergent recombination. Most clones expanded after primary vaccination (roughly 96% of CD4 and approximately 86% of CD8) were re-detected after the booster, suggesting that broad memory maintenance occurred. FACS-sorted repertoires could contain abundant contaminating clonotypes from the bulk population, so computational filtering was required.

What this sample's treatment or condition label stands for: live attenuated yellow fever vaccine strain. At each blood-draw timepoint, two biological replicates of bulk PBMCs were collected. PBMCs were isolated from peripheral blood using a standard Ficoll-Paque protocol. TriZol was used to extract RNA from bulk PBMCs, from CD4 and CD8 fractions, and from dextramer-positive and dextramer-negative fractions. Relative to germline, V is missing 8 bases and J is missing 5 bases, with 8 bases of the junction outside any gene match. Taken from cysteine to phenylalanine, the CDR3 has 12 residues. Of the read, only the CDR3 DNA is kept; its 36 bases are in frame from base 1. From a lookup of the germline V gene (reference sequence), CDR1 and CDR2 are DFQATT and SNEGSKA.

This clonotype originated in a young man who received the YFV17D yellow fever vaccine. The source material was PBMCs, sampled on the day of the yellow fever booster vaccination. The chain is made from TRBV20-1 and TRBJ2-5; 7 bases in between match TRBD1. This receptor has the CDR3 CSTRTGWETQYF. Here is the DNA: TGCAGTACCAGGACAGGTTGGGAGACCCAGTACTTC.